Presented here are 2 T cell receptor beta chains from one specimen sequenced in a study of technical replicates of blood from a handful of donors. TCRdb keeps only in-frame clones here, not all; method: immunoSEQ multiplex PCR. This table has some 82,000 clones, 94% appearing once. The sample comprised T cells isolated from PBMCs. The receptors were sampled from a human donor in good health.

Here the CDR3 reads CASSQLQLYEQFF. In DNA, the CDR3 is TGTGCCAGCAGCCAACTTCAATTATATGAGCAGTTCTTC. The chain employs TRBV6-5 and TRBJ2-1; no definite D call. The CDR3 spans 13 residues. CDR1 is MNHEY and CDR2 is SVGAGI in the germline V gene. Trimming took 6 bases from V and 8 from J, leaving 14 bases between them.

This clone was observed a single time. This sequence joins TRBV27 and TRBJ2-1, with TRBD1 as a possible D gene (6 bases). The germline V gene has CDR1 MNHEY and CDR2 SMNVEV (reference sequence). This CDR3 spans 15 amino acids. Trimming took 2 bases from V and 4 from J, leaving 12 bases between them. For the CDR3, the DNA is TGTGCCAGCAGTTTAGGGGGCAACATATACAATGAGCAGTTCTTC. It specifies CASSLGGNIYNEQFF.